Listed below are T cell receptor beta chains from one sample, sequenced in a study of memory CD4+ T cells and cytomegalovirus serostatus. Only in-frame clones appear in the TCRdb table, and some are missing; sequencing was by immunoSEQ multiplex PCR. Seen here are under 40,000 clones, roughly 85% observed once, and the top ten hold about 5.8%. Sequenced sample: memory CD4+ T cells from blood. The receptors stem from an adult in good health and CMV-seropositive. CDR3s include the opening cysteine and the closing phenylalanine or tryptophan. Fields, in order: V gene, J gene, clone size, D gene, CDR3 DNA, CDR3 protein. D genes are given only for firm matches. Size values are once, few and many counts, or a class for expanded clones, and some rows have none.

TRBV7-2	TRBJ2-3	-	TRBD2	TGTGCCAGCAGCCGAGCGGGGGAGAGCACAGATACGCAGTATTTT	CASSRAGESTDTQYF
TRBV7-9	TRBJ1-5	-	-	TGTGCCAGCAGTCAAGACGCCTTCTCGCCCCAGCATTTT	CASSQDAFSPQHF
TRBV4-1	TRBJ1-1	few	-	TGCGCCAGCAGCCGGGACCCTAGGTCGGACACTGAAGCTTTCTTT	CASSRDPRSDTEAFF
TRBV5-1	TRBJ2-3	-	-	TGCGCCAGCAGCCCTGGAACTAGCACAGATACGCAGTATTTT	CASSPGTSTDTQYF
TRBV9	TRBJ2-1	-	-	TGTGCCAGCAGCTTCAACGTGGGGTACAATGAGCAGTTCTTC	CASSFNVGYNEQFF
TRBV28	TRBJ1-1	-	-	TGTGCCAGCAGAAACACGGGCCTTAACACTGAAGCTTTCTTT	CASRNTGLNTEAFF
TRBV5-1	TRBJ1-2	-	TRBD1	TGCGCCAGCAGCTTGGAACCGGGACAGGGGCCCTTAGCTAACTATGGCTACACCTTC	CASSLEPGQGPLANYGYTF
TRBV5-1	TRBJ1-1	-	TRBD1	TGCGCCAGCAGCCCAGGGACAGAGAACACTGAAGCTTTCTTT	CASSPGTENTEAFF
TRBV6-1	TRBJ1-6	once	-	TGTGCCAGCAGTGAACGGTGGGGGACTGGCTCACCCCTCCACTTT	CASSERWGTGSPLHF
TRBV6-4	TRBJ2-1	-	-	TGTGCCAGCAGTGACTCAAGCGAAAATGAGCAGTTCTTC	CASSDSSENEQFF
TRBV6-5	TRBJ1-1	few	-	TGTGCCAGCAGGGGACCCCGATCGGTGAACACTGAAGCTTTCTTT	CASRGPRSVNTEAFF
TRBV18	TRBJ2-5	-	TRBD1	TGTGCCAGCTCACCGACGGGACAGGGTAGGGAGACCCAGTACTTC	CASSPTGQGRETQYF
TRBV14	TRBJ1-2	-	-	TGTGCCAGCAGCCAAGATAGGATTGGCTACACCTTC	CASSQDRIGYTF
TRBV28	TRBJ2-1	-	-	TGTGCCAGCACCCAAGGAGGCGGACATAGTGAGCAGTTCTTC	CASTQGGGHSEQFF
TRBV6-1	TRBJ2-2	-	-	TGTGCCAGCAGTGAGTGGACGACGAACACCGGGGAGCTGTTTTTT	CASSEWTTNTGELFF
TRBV5-6	TRBJ2-1	-	TRBD2	TGTGCCAGCAGCTTGGTTGAGGGAGGGGCGGGTCCCAATGAGCAGTTCTTC	CASSLVEGGAGPNEQFF
TRBV7-8	TRBJ1-4	few	-	TGTGCCAGCACCAGTGGGGGGGGGCCCAATGAAAAACTGTTTTTT	CASTSGGGPNEKLFF
TRBV2	TRBJ2-1	few	TRBD2	TGTGCCAGCAGTGAAGCTAGCGGGGGTTACAATGAGCAGTTCTTC	CASSEASGGYNEQFF
TRBV7-2	TRBJ1-1	once	-	TGTGCCAGCAGCTACAGGGTACTGAACACTGAAGCTTTCTTT	CASSYRVLNTEAFF
TRBV5-5	TRBJ1-5	few	-	TGTGCCAGCAGCTTGAGTGGAGGCAATCAGCCCCAGCATTTT	CASSLSGGNQPQHF
TRBV7-8	TRBJ1-5	-	-	TGTGCCAGCAGCTTATCCACGAATCAGCCCCAGCATTTT	CASSLSTNQPQHF
TRBV6-6	TRBJ2-5	-	-	TGTGCCAGCAGTTACAGAAGGGAGGAGACCCAGTACTTC	CASSYRREETQYF
TRBV6-6	TRBJ2-7	-	-	TGTGCCAGCAGTTCTCATGACTTGTTACCCTACGAGCAGTACTTC	CASSSHDLLPYEQYF
TRBV9	TRBJ2-3	-	-	TGTGCCAGCAGCGTCGGAGGGATCACAGATACGCAGTATTTT	CASSVGGITDTQYF
TRBV28	TRBJ1-2	-	-	TGTGCCGTGACGGGGGGAGTAAACTATGGCTACACCTTC	CAVTGGVNYGYTF
TRBV19	TRBJ1-5	-	-	TGTGCCAGTAGTATTTACGGAGTTCATAGCAATCAGCCCCAGCATTTT	CASSIYGVHSNQPQHF
TRBV7-6	TRBJ2-7	-	-	TGTGCCAGCAGCTCGGGCAGCTCCTACGAGCAGTACTTC	CASSSGSSYEQYF
TRBV28	TRBJ2-3	-	-	TGTGCCAGCAGTTCTCGACAAAGCCCAGATACGCAGTATTTT	CASSSRQSPDTQYF
TRBV27	TRBJ2-1	once	TRBD1	TGTGCCATAGATAAGCAGGGGGCCAACAATGAGCAGTTCTTC	CAIDKQGANNEQFF
TRBV7-2	TRBJ2-5	-	-	TGTGCCAGCAGTCCCCGTAGGGTACCGGGAGAGACCCAGTACTTC	CASSPRRVPGETQYF
TRBV2	TRBJ1-5	once	TRBD1	TGTGCCAGCAGAGGACAGGGGACCAATCAGCCCCAGCATTTT	CASRGQGTNQPQHF
TRBV6-1	TRBJ1-2	-	-	TGTGCCAGCAGTACAGGGATCGACTATGGCTACACCTTC	CASSTGIDYGYTF
TRBV28	TRBJ2-2	-	-	TGTGCCAGCAGTGGCGGAGGCAGAAAAAACACCGGGGAGCTGTTTTTT	CASSGGGRKNTGELFF
TRBV4-2	TRBJ1-3	-	-	TGTGCCAGCAGCCAGACGACAGGTCCTGGAAACACCATATATTTT	CASSQTTGPGNTIYF
TRBV5-4	TRBJ2-1	-	-	TGTGCCAGCAGCCCCCGAAGCTCCTACAATGAGCAGTTCTTC	CASSPRSSYNEQFF
TRBV29-1	TRBJ2-3	-	TRBD2	TGCAGCGTTGCCGGGACTAGCGGGACAGATACGCAGTATTTT	CSVAGTSGTDTQYF
TRBV5-4	TRBJ2-1	-	TRBD1	TGTGCCAGCAGCTCCCGACAGGGACATACCTACAATGAGCAGTTCTTC	CASSSRQGHTYNEQFF
TRBV10-3	TRBJ2-7	-	TRBD2	TGTGCCATCAGTGAGGCCGTGGGACTAGGCAAATACGAGCAGTACTTC	CAISEAVGLGKYEQYF
TRBV6-6	TRBJ1-1	-	TRBD1	TGTGCCAGCAGATTAGACAGGGCCACTGAAGCTTTCTTT	CASRLDRATEAFF
TRBV4-3	TRBJ2-2	-	-	TGCGCCAGCAGCCAAGTTCAAGGTACCGGGGAGCTGTTTTTT	CASSQVQGTGELFF
TRBV6-5	TRBJ2-1	-	TRBD2	TGTGCCAGCGCAGGACTAGCGGGAGGCAATGAGCAGTTCTTC	CASAGLAGGNEQFF
TRBV23-1	TRBJ1-2	-	-	TGCGCCAGCAGTCCCGTGTTAGAGTTAATTGGAGCTAACTATGGCTACACCTTC	CASSPVLELIGANYGYTF
TRBV28	TRBJ1-5	few	-	TGTGCCAGCAGTGGCGACCCGAGTGCTGCCCAGCATTTT	CASSGDPSAAQHF
TRBV6-6	TRBJ2-1	-	TRBD2	TGTGCCAGCAGCCCACTAGCGGGGGCCCACAATGAGCAGTTCTTC	CASSPLAGAHNEQFF
TRBV7-9	TRBJ1-2	once	-	TGTGCCAGCAGCTTAGAGGTCATTAACTATGGCTACACCTTC	CASSLEVINYGYTF
TRBV19	TRBJ1-2	few	TRBD1	TGTGCCAGTAGTATTGACAGGGGCTATGGCTACACCTTC	CASSIDRGYGYTF
TRBV2	TRBJ2-1	-	-	TGTGCCAGCAGTACAACAGGATACAATGAGCAGTTCTTC	CASSTTGYNEQFF
TRBV6-1	TRBJ1-1	-	TRBD1	TGTGCCAGCAGTGACCCGACAGGGGGGAACACTGAAGCTTTCTTT	CASSDPTGGNTEAFF
TRBV9	TRBJ2-5	-	-	TGTGCCAGCAGCGTAGCTGGGTTTATTTCGGAGACCCAGTACTTC	CASSVAGFISETQYF
TRBV6-5	TRBJ2-7	-	TRBD2	TGTGCCAGCAGTTCAAACTTACGACTAGCGGACTACGAGCAGTACTTC	CASSSNLRLADYEQYF
TRBV2	TRBJ1-1	-	-	TGTGCCAGCAGTGGGCAGAGCAACACTGAAGCTTTCTTT	CASSGQSNTEAFF
TRBV28	TRBJ2-6	-	TRBD1	TGTGCCAGCAGCCACTTGGGGGACAGGTCCTCTGGGGCCAACGTCCTGACTTTC	CASSHLGDRSSGANVLTF
TRBV15	TRBJ2-7	-	TRBD1	TGTGCCACCAGCACCGCCGGGACAGGGGCTGTCGAGCAGTACTTC	CATSTAGTGAVEQYF